Included here is one T cell receptor (beta chain) sequence, with context. RNA isolated from unsorted whole blood supplied the blood RNA, with germline DNA also extracted. This entry comes from a study of tumor-infiltrating lymphocytes in primary liver carcinoma. Overall study context: The patient population consisted of men and women between 30 and 69 years of age.

TCR beta cDNA was prepared out of approximately 500 ng total RNA by means of a constant-region primer. Modified slightly, ARM-PCR produced TCR beta libraries over three nested multiplex PCR rounds. TRBV1-TRBV30 forward primers paired with a C-beta reverse primer drove the first two PCR rounds, around 10 cycles each. From the multiplex PCR reads, TCRdb called clonotypes with MiXCR, one entry per CDR3 protein. The repertoire includes hundreds of thousands of distinct CDR3 sequences, almost 60% of them detected once, and about 18% sits in the top ten. The J segment lost 5 bases and the V segment lost 10 bases, leaving 22 bases of the junction unmatched. This CDR3 spans 19 amino acids. Germline assignment: CDR1 WSHSY and CDR2 SAAADI.

The sample consisted of peripheral blood. The TCR originated in a woman aged 25 to 39 with primary liver carcinoma and hepatitis B virus infection. The chain uses TRBV10-2 and TRBJ2-1, with TRBD2 matching 11 bases. CDR3 amino acids: CANSLGWLAGGSANNEQFF. CDR3 bases: TGCGCCAACAGCCTGGGGTGGCTAGCGGGAGGCTCGGCGAACAATGAGCAGTTCTTC.